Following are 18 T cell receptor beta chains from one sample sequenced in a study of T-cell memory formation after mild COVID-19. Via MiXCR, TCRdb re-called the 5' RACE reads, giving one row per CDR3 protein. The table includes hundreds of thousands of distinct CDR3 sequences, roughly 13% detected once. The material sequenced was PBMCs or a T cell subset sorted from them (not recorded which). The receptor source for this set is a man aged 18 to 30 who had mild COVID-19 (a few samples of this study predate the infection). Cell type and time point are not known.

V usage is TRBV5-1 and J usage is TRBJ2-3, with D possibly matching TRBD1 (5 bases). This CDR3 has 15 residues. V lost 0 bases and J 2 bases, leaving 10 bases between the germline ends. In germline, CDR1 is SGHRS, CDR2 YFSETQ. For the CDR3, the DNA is TGCGCCAGCAGCTTGGGACAGAGTAACACAGATACGCAGTATTTT. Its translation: CASSLGQSNTDTQYF.

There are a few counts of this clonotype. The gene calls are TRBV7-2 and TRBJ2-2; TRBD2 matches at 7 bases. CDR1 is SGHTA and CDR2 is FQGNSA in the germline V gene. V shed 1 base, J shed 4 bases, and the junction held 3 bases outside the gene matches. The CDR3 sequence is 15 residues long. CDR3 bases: TGTGCCAGCAGCTTAGTAGTAGCGGGCACCGGGGAGCTGTTTTTT. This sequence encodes CASSLVVAGTGELFF.

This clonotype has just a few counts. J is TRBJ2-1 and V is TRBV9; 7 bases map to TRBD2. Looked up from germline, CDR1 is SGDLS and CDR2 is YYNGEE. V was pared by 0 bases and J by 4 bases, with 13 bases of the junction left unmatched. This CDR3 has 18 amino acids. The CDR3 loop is CASSVEVASGLPYNEQFF. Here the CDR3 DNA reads TGTGCCAGCAGCGTAGAGGTGGCTAGCGGTCTACCGTACAATGAGCAGTTCTTC.

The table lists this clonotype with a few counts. CDR3 amino acids: CSASPRTGYGYTF. In DNA form, the CDR3 reads TGCAGTGCTAGCCCGAGGACAGGCTATGGCTACACCTTC. The J gene is TRBJ1-2, the V gene TRBV20-1, with 7 bases lining up with TRBD1. V trimming: 3 bases; J trimming: 4 bases; junction bases outside the gene matches: 5. Germline-derived CDR1 and CDR2 are DFQATT and SNEGSKA (reference sequence). The CDR3 covers 13 residues.

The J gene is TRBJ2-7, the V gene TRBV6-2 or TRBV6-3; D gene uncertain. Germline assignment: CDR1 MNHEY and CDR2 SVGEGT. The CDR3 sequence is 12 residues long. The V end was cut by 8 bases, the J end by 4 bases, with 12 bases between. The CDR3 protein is CASSSQAYEQYV. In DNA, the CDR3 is TGTGCCAGCTCTTCTCAGGCATACGAGCAGTACGTC.

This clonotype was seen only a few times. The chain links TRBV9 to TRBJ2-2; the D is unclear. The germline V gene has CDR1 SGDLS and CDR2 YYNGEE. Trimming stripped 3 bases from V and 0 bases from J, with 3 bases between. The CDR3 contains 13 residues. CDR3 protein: CASSGANTGELFF. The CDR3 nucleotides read TGTGCCAGCAGCGGGGCGAACACCGGGGAGCTGTTTTTT.

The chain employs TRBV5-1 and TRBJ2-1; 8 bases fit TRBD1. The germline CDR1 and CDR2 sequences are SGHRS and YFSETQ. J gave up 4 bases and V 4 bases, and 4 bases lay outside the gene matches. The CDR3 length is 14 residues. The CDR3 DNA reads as TGCGCCAGCAGCGATGGACAGGGATACAATGAGCAGTTCTTC. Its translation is CASSDGQGYNEQFF.

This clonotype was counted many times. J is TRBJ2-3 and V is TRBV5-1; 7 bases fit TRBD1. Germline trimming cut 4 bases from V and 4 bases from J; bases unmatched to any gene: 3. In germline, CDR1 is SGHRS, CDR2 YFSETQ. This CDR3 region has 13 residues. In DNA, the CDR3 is TGCGCCAGCAGCGTAACAGGGGCAGATACGCAGTATTTT. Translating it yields CASSVTGADTQYF. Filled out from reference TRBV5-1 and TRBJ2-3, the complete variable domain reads KAGVTQTPRYLIKTRGQQVTLSCSPISGHRSVSWYQQTPGQGLQFLFEYFSETQRNKGNFPGRFSGRQFSNSRSEMNVSTLELGDSALYLCASSVTGADTQYFGPGTRLTVL.

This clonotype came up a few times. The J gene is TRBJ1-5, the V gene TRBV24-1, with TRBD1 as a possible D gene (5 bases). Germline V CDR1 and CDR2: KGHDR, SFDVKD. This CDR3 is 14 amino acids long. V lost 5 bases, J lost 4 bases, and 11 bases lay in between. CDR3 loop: CATSGRDPNQPQHF. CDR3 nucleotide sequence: TGTGCCACCAGTGGAAGGGACCCTAATCAGCCCCAGCATTTT.

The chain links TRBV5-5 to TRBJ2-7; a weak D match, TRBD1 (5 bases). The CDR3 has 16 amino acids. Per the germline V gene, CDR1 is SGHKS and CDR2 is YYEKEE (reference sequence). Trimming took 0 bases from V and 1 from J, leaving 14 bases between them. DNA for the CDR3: TGTGCCAGCAGCTTGGCGGTCAGGGTGGGGTCCTACGAGCAGTACGTC. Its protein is CASSLAVRVGSYEQYV.

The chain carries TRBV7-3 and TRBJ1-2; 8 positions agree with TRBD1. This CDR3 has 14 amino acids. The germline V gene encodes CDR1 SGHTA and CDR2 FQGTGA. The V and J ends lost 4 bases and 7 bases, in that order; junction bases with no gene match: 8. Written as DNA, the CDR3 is TGTGCCAGCAGCTCCGCGGACAGGGCGGGTGGCTACACCTTC. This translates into CASSSADRAGGYTF.

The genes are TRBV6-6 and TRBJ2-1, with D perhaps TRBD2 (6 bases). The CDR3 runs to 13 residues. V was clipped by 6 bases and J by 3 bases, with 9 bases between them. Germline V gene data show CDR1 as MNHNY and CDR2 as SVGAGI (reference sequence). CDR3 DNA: TGTGCCAGCAGCAAGGGACTCTACAATGAGCAGTTCTTC. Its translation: CASSKGLYNEQFF.

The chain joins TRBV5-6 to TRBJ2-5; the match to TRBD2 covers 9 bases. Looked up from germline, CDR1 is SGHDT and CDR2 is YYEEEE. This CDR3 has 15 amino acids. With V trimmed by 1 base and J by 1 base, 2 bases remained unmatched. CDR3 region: CASSLMTSGQETQYF. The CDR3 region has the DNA TGTGCCAGCAGCTTGATGACTAGCGGCCAAGAGACCCAGTACTTC.

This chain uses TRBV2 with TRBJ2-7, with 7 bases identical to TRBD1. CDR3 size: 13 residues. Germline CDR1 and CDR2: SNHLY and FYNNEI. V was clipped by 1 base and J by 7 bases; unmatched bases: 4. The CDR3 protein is CASSEEGGREQYF. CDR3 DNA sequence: TGTGCCAGCAGTGAAGAAGGGGGCCGGGAGCAGTACTTC.

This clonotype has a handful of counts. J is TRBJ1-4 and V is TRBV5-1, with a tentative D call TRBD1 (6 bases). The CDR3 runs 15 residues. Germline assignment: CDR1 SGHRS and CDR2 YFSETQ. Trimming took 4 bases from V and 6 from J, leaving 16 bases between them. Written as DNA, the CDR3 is TGCGCCAGCAGCCTACAGGGAGAGGAGCATGAAAAACTGTTTTTT. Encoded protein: CASSLQGEEHEKLFF.

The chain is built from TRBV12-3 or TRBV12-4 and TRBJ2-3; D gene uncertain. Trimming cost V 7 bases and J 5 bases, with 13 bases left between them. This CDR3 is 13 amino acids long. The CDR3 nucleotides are TGTGCCAGCACCTTTCTCACGGGAGATACGCAGTATTTT. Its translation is CASTFLTGDTQYF.

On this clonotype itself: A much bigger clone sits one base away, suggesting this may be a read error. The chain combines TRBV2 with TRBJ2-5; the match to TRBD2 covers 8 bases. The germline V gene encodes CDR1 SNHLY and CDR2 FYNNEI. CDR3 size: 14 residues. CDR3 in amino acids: CASSERRERETQNF. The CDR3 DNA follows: TGTGCCAGCAGTGAAAGGAGGGAGCGGGAGACCCAGAACTTC.

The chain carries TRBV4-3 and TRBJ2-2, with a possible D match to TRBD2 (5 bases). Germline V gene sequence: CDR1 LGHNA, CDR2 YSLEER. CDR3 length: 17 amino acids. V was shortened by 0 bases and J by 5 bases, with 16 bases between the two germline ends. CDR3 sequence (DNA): TGCGCCAGCAGCCAAGATCTTCGGGGAGTGACGACCGGGGAGCTGTTTTTT. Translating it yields CASSQDLRGVTTGELFF.